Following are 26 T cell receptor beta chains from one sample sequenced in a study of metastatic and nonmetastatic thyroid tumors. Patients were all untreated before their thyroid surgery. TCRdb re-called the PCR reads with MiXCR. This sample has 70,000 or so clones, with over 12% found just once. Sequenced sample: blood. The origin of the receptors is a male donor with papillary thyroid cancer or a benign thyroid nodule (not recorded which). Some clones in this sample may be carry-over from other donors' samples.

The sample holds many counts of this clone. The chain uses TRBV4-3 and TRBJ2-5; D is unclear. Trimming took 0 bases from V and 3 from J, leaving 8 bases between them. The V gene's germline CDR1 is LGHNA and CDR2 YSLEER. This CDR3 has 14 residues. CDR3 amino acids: CASSQDRFEETQYF. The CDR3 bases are TGCGCCAGCAGCCAAGATAGATTCGAAGAGACCCAGTACTTC.

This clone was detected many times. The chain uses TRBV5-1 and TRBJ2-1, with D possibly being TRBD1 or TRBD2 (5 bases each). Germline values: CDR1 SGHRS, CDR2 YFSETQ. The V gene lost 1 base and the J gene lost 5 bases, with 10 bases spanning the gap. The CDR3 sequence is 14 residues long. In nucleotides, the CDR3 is TGCGCCAGCAGCTTGTGGGGACGGCACAATGAGCAGTTCTTC. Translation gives CASSLWGRHNEQFF.

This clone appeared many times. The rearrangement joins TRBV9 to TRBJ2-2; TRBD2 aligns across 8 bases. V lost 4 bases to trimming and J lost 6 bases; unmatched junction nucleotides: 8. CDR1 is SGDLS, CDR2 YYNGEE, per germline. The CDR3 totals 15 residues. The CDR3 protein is CASSWSSGGAGELFF. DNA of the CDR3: TGTGCCAGCAGCTGGTCCAGCGGGGGAGCCGGGGAGCTGTTTTTT.

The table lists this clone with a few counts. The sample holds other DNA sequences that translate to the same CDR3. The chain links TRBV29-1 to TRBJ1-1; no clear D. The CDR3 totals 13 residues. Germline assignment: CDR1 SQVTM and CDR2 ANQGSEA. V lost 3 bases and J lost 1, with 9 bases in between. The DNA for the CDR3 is TGCAGCGTTGACGCTCCGGAGAACACTGAAGCTTTCTTT. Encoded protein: CSVDAPENTEAFF.

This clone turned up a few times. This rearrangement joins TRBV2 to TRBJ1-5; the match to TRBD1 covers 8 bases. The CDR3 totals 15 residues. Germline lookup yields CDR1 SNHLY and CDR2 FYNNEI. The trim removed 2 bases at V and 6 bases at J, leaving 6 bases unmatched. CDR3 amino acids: CASSEYRGSCQPQHF. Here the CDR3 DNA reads TGTGCCAGCAGTGAATACAGGGGGTCGTGTCAGCCCCAGCATTTT.

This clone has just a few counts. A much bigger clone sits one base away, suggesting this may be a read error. Written as DNA, the CDR3 is TGTGCCTGGAGTCCACTAGCGGGGCCATTCGACGGGCAGTACTTC. It codes for CAWSPLAGPFDGQYF. The V and J genes are TRBV30 and TRBJ2-7; TRBD2 matches 10 bases. This CDR3 is built from 15 residues. Unmatched junction bases numbered 13, after V lost 2 bases and J lost 9 bases. CDR1 GTSNPN and CDR2 SVGIG come from the germline V gene (reference sequence).

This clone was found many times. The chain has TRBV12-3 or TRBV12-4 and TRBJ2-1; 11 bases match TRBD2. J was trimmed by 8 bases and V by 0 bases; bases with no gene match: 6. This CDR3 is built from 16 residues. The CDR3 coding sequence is TGTGCCAGCAGTTTAGCCCGGACTAGCGGGCGGGATGAGCAGTTCTTC. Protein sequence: CASSLARTSGRDEQFF.

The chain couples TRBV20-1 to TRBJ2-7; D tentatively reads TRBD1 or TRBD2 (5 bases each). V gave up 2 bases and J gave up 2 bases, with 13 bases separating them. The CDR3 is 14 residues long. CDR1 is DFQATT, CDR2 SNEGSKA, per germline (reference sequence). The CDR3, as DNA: TGCAGTGCTAGAAGAGGGGTTGGGGCCTACGAGCAGTACTTC. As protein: CSARRGVGAYEQYF.

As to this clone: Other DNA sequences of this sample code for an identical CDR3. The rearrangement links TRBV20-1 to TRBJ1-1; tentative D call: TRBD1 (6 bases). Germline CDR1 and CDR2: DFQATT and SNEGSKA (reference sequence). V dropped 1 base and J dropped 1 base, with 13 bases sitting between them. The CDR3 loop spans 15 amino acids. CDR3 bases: TGCAGTGCTAGAGGCCAGGGGTGGGGGAACACTGAAGCTTTCTTT. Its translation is CSARGQGWGNTEAFF.

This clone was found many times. The CDR3 coding sequence is TGTGCCAGCAGAACAGGGGGTTTTGGCTACACCTTC. It translates to CASRTGGFGYTF. The chain has TRBV27 and TRBJ1-2, with TRBD1 matching 8 bases. Germline V CDR1 and CDR2: MNHEY, SMNVEV (reference sequence). The CDR3 contains 12 residues. V dropped 6 bases and J dropped 7; count of bases not matched to a gene: 4.

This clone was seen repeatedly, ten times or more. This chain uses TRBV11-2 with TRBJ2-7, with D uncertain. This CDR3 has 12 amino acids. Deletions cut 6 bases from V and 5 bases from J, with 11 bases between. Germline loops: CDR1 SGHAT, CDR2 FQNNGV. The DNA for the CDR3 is TGTGCCAGCAGTCATACCGAGGACGAGCAGTACGTC. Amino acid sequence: CASSHTEDEQYV.

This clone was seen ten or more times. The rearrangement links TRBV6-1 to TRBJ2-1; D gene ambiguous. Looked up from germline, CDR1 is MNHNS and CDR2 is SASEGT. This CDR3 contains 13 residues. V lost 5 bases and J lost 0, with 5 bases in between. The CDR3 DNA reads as TGTGCCAGCAGTTCTTACTCCTACAATGAGCAGTTCTTC. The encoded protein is CASSSYSYNEQFF.

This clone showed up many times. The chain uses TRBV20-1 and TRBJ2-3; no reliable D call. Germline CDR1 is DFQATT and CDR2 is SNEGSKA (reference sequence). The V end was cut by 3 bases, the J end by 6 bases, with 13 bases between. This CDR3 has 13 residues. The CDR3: CSASTDPRDTQYF. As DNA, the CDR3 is TGCAGTGCTAGTACGGACCCTCGCGATACGCAGTATTTT.

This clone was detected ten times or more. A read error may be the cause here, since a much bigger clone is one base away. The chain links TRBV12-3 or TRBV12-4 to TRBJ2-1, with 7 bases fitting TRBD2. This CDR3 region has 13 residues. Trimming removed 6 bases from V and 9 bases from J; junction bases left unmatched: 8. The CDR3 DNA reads TGTGCCAGCAGACAAGGAGCGGGAACTGAGCAGTTCTTC. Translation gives CASRQGAGTEQFF.

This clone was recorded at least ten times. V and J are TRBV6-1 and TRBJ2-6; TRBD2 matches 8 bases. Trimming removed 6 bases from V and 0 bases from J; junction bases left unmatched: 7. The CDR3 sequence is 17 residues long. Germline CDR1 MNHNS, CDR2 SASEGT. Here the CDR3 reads CASRASGQSSGANVLTF. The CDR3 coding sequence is TGTGCCAGCAGAGCTAGCGGGCAAAGCTCTGGGGCCAACGTCCTGACTTTC.

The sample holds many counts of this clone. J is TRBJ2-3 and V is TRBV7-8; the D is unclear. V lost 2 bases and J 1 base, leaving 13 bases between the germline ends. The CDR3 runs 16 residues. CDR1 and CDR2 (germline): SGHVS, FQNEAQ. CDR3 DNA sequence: TGTGCCAGCAGCTTATCGGTGACGGCGGGCACAGATACGCAGTATTTT. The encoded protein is CASSLSVTAGTDTQYF.

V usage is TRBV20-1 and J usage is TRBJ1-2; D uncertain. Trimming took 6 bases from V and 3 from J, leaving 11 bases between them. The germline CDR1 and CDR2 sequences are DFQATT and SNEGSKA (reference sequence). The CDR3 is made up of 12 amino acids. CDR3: CSAMRIDYGYTF. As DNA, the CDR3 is TGCAGTGCCATGAGGATAGACTATGGCTACACCTTC.

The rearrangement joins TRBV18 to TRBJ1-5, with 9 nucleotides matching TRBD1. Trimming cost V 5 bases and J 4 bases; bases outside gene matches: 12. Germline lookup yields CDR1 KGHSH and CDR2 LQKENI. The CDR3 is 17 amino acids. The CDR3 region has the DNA TGTGCCAGCTCAACCCTTCAACAGGGGGCTGGGAATCAGCCCCAGCATTTT. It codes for CASSTLQQGAGNQPQHF.

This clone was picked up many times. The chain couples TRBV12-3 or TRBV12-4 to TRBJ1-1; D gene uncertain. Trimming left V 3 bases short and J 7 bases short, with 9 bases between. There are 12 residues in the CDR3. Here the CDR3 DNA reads TGTGCCAGCAGTTTTGCGGAGGGTGAAGCTTTCTTT. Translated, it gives CASSFAEGEAFF.

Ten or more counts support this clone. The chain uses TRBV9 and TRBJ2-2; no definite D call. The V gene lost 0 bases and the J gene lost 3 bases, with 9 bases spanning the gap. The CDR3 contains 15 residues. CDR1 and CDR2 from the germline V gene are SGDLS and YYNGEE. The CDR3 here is CASSVEMLDTGELFF. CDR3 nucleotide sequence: TGTGCCAGCAGCGTAGAGATGTTGGACACCGGGGAGCTGTTTTTT. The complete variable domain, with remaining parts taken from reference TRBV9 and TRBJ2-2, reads DSGVTQTPKHLITATGQRVTLRCSPRSGDLSVYWYQQSLDQGLQFLIQYYNGEERAKGNILERFSAQQFPDLHSELNLSSLELGDSALYFCASSVEMLDTGELFFGEGSRLTVL.

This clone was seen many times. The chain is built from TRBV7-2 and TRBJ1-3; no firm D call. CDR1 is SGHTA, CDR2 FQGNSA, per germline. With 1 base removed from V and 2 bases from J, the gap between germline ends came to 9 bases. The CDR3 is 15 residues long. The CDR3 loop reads CASSLGYNPGNTIYF. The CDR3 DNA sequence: TGTGCCAGCAGCTTAGGGTACAATCCTGGAAACACCATATATTTT.

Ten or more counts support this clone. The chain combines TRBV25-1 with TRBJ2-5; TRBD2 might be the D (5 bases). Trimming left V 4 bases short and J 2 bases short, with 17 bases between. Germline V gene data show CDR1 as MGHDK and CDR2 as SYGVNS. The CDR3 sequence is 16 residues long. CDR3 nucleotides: TGTGCCAGCAGTGGGCCCCATGGGAGTTGGCAAGAGACCCAGTACTTC. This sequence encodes CASSGPHGSWQETQYF.

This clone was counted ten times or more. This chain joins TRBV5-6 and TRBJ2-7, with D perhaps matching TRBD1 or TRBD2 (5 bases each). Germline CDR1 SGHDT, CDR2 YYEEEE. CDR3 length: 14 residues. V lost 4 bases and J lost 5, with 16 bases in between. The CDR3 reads CASSPRGMGDEQYF. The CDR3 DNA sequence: TGTGCCAGCAGCCCGAGAGGAATGGGGGACGAGCAGTACTTC.

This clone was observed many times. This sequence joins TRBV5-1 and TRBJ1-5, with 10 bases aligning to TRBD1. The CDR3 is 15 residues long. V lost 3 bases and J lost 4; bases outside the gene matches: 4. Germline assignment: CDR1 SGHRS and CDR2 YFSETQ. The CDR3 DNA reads TGCGCCAGCAGCTCGGGACAGGGGCCAAATCAGCCCCAGCATTTT. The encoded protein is CASSSGQGPNQPQHF.

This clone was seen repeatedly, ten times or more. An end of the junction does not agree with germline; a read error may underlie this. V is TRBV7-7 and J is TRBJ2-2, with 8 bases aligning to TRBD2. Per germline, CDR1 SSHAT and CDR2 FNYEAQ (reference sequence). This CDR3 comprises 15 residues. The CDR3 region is CASSFTSGNTGELFF. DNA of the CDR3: TGTGCTAGCAGCTTTACTAGCGGGAACACCGGGGAGCTGTTTTTT.

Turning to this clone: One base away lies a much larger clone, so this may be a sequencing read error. The CDR3 loop is CASSYASFYNEKMFF. The CDR3, as DNA: TGTGCCAGCAGTTACGCCAGTTTCTATAATGAAAAAATGTTTTTT. The chain carries TRBV6-2 or TRBV6-3 and TRBJ1-4; D call uncertain. Germline V gene sequence: CDR1 MNHEY, CDR2 SVGEGT. The CDR3 sequence is 15 residues long.